The clone carrying this T cell receptor beta chain occurred once. This record belongs to a study of blood T cell repertoires in COVID-19. V lost 2 bases and J lost 0, with 10 bases in between. The CDR3 consists of 15 residues. The V gene's germline CDR1 is SGHNT and CDR2 YYREEE (reference sequence). Authors' processing steps: Estimates of nucleated cell counts were drawn from the amplification of reference gene primers. Method: immunoSEQ multiplex PCR; TCRdb's copy keeps in-frame clones and lacks some. V and J calls and clone size come straight from that table; D and trimming were deduced from the DNA. The sample holds about 150,000 clones, around 85% seen once.

This sequence originates from a man aged 50-59 years who had recovered from COVID-19. The sequenced sample consisted of PBMCs or T cells enriched from blood (not recorded which). This rearrangement joins TRBV5-4 to TRBJ2-3; TRBD2 might be the D (6 bases). The CDR3 sequence is CASSLGGASTDTQYF. Here the CDR3 DNA reads TGTGCCAGCAGCTTAGGCGGGGCTAGCACAGATACGCAGTATTTT.